This T cell receptor beta chain was profiled in a study of cytomegalovirus exposure and HLA in healthy donors. PCR primers comprised 60 Vbeta and 13 Jbeta primers. Profiling relied on immunoSEQ multiplex PCR, and the TCRdb table lists in-frame clones only, not all of them. The table records about 160,000 clones, about 83% of them present only once. The CDR3 length is 16 residues. Germline V gives CDR1 SNHLY, CDR2 FYNNEI. Trimming cost V 4 bases and J 7 bases; bases outside gene matches: 9. The chain combines TRBV2 with TRBJ2-4; 11 positions match TRBD1. The sequence was obtained from a woman aged 25 to 39 in good health and CMV-seronegative. Sequenced input: PBMCs. The CDR3 sequence: CASSVDRGLWVNIQYF. In DNA, the CDR3 is TGTGCCAGCAGTGTGGACAGGGGGCTATGGGTGAACATTCAGTACTTC.